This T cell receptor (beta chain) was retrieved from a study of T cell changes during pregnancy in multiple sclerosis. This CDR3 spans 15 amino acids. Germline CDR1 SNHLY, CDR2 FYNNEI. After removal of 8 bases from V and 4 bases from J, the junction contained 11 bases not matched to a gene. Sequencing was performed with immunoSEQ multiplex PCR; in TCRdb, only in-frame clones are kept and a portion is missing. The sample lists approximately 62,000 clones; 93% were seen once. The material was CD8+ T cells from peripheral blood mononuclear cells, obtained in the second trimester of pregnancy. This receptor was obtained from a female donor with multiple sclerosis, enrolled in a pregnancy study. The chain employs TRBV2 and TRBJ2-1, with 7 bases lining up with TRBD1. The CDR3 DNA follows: TGTGCCAGCGGTTTGTTGGGACAGACTTACAATGAGCAGTTCTTC. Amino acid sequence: CASGLLGQTYNEQFF.